A single sample is the source of the 27 T cell receptor beta chains below, sequenced in a study of identical twins. Each CDR3 protein is one row after TCRdb ran MiXCR on the 5' RACE reads. This sample carries around 100,000 distinct CDR3 sequences, 5.9% of them seen once, and the ten largest clones take over 9.5%. The sample taken for sequencing was memory T cells sorted from blood. These receptors all come from a woman aged 50 to 60 in good health.

This clonotype was counted many times. This chain links TRBV4-1 with TRBJ2-5; no clear D. CDR3 length: 13 amino acids. Germline V CDR1 and CDR2: MGHRA, YSYEKL. Deletions cut 2 bases from V and 4 bases from J, with 8 bases between. CDR3 in amino acids: CASSQLPGETQYF. The CDR3 DNA follows: TGCGCCAGCAGCCAACTACCGGGAGAGACCCAGTACTTC.

On this clonotype itself: A junction end diverges from the germline sequence, so it may reflect a read error. V usage is TRBV5-1 and J usage is TRBJ2-1; the match to TRBD1 covers 7 bases. The germline V gene encodes CDR1 SGHRS and CDR2 YFSETQ. The length of the CDR3 is 12 residues. CDR3 region: CAPIQGPNDQFF. The CDR3 bases are TGCGCTCCAATACAGGGGCCCAATGACCAGTTCTTC.

This clonotype showed up many times. The V and J genes are TRBV5-1 and TRBJ2-5, with 9 bases matching TRBD2. The CDR3 consists of 13 residues. Germline V gene data show CDR1 as SGHRS and CDR2 as YFSETQ. The trim removed 4 bases at V and 12 bases at J, leaving 10 bases unmatched. CDR3 loop: CASSPEASGNEYF. CDR3 coding DNA: TGCGCCAGCAGCCCGGAGGCTAGCGGGAATGAGTACTTC.

This clonotype was seen repeatedly, ten times or more. CDR3 coding DNA: TGCGCCAGCAGCTTATTAGGGGGAGGATGGGGCACTGAAGCTTTCTTT. Protein product: CASSLLGGGWGTEAFF. The genes are TRBV5-1 and TRBJ1-1, with a possible D match to TRBD1 (6 bases). The CDR3 spans 16 residues. Trimming stripped 2 bases from V and 4 bases from J, with 18 bases between. Germline values: CDR1 SGHRS, CDR2 YFSETQ.

This clonotype was observed at least ten times. The V and J genes are TRBV11-3 and TRBJ2-1, with 9 bases identical to TRBD1. The CDR3 spans 15 residues. Germline V gene data show CDR1 as SGHNT and CDR2 as YENEEA. V lost 5 bases, J lost 9 bases, and 11 bases stayed unmatched. DNA for the CDR3: TGTGCCAGCAGCGGGGGGACAGGGTTGCTTTCTGAGCAGTTCTTC. Its protein product is CASSGGTGLLSEQFF. Full variable domain (outside the CDR3, taken from reference TRBV11-3 and TRBJ2-1): EAGVVQSPRYKIIEKKQPVAFWCNPISGHNTLYWYLQNLGQGPELLIRYENEEAVDDSQLPKDRFSAERLKGVDSTLKIQPAELGDSAVYLCASSGGTGLLSEQFFGPGTRLTVL.

This chain uses TRBV6-6 with TRBJ2-2; D is undetermined. In germline, CDR1 is MNHNY, CDR2 SVGAGI (reference sequence). The CDR3 runs to 12 residues. Trimming stripped 3 bases from V and 6 bases from J, with 5 bases between. CDR3 bases: TGTGCCAGCAGTTATAAGGCCGGGGAGCTGTTTTTT. Amino acid sequence: CASSYKAGELFF.

This clonotype was observed at least ten times. The chain carries TRBV24-1 and TRBJ1-3, with a possible D match to TRBD1 (5 bases). CDR1 and CDR2 (germline): KGHDR, SFDVKD. V lost 4 bases to trimming and J lost 0 bases, with 9 bases between them. The CDR3 is made up of 15 amino acids. In DNA, the CDR3 is TGTGCCACCAGTGAAACAGGTCTCTCTGGAAACACCATATATTTT. It specifies CATSETGLSGNTIYF.

The chain links TRBV20-1 to TRBJ2-4; TRBD2 is a possible D gene (6 bases). The germline V gene encodes CDR1 DFQATT and CDR2 SNEGSKA (reference sequence). The CDR3 is 13 residues long. V lost 0 bases to trimming and J lost 11 bases, with 14 bases between them. CDR3: CSARDSGLRFQYF. CDR3 in DNA: TGCAGTGCTAGAGATTCGGGACTTAGGTTTCAGTACTTC.

This clonotype was counted many times. V gene TRBV7-9 combines with J gene TRBJ2-5; 8 bases match TRBD2. This CDR3 is built from 17 residues. V dropped 3 bases and J dropped 1; count of bases not matched to a gene: 10. Germline V gene lookup returns CDR1 SEHNR and CDR2 FQNEAQ (reference sequence). The CDR3 bases are TGTGCCAGCAGCTTCGAGAAGCGGGGGCGGTCCCAAGAGACCCAGTACTTC. This encodes CASSFEKRGRSQETQYF.

This clonotype was seen more than once but under ten times. This chain links TRBV7-9 with TRBJ2-7; D ambiguous. This CDR3 has 14 residues. Trimming cost V 3 bases and J 3 bases, with 12 bases left between them. Germline CDR1 is SEHNR and CDR2 is FQNEAQ (reference sequence). The CDR3 nucleotides read TGTGCCAGCAGCTTCAGGTCTGGGAACTACGAGCAGTACTTC. It translates to CASSFRSGNYEQYF.

The sample holds many counts of this clonotype. CDR3 amino acids: CASSQGTSQETQYF. In DNA form, the CDR3 reads TGCGCCAGCAGCCAGGGGACAAGTCAAGAGACCCAGTACTTC. The chain recombines TRBV4-1 with TRBJ2-5, with TRBD1 as a possible D gene (6 bases). The CDR3 loop spans 14 amino acids. V was clipped by 3 bases and J by 2 bases, with 10 bases between them. The V gene's germline CDR1 is MGHRA and CDR2 YSYEKL.

In this sample, this clonotype turned up many times. The gene calls are TRBV11-2 and TRBJ1-2, with D hard to call. The CDR3 is 13 residues long. V was shortened by 5 bases and J by 4 bases, with 11 bases between the two germline ends. Per germline, CDR1 SGHAT and CDR2 FQNNGV. The CDR3 nucleotides are TGTGCCAGCAGCCAACCGGACGGCTATGGCTACACCTTC. It encodes CASSQPDGYGYTF.

In this sample, this clonotype turned up a few times. This sequence joins TRBV29-1 and TRBJ2-5; a weak D match, TRBD1 (6 bases). CDR3 length equals 13 residues. With 2 bases removed from V and 5 bases from J, the gap between germline ends came to 12 bases. Germline V gives CDR1 SQVTM, CDR2 ANQGSEA. For the CDR3, the DNA is TGCAGCGTTGAAAGGGACAAAACCGAGACCCAGTACTTC. This translates into CSVERDKTETQYF.

The CDR3 reads CASSLGSLTYGYTF. The CDR3 DNA follows: TGTGCCAGCAGCTTAGGGAGTCTAACTTATGGCTACACCTTC. The chain couples TRBV7-9 to TRBJ1-2; no reliable D call. V was pared by 1 base and J by 5 bases, with 11 bases between. From germline, CDR1 is SEHNR and CDR2 FQNEAQ (reference sequence). The CDR3 sequence is 14 residues long. The entire variable domain, with the rest obtained from reference TRBV7-9 and TRBJ1-2, is as follows: DTGVSQNPRHKITKRGQNVTFRCDPISEHNRLYWYRQTLGQGPEFLTYFQNEAQLEKSRLLSDRFSAERPKGSFSTLEIQRTEQGDSAMYLCASSLGSLTYGYTFGSGTRLTVV.

This clonotype was recorded many times. The CDR3 DNA reads TGTGCCAGCTACCCGACATTGAACACTGAAGCTTTCTTT. Translated, it gives CASYPTLNTEAFF. V gene TRBV18 combines with J gene TRBJ1-1, with D unresolved. This CDR3 comprises 13 residues. V gave up 7 bases and J gave up 0 bases, with 9 bases separating them. The germline V gene encodes CDR1 KGHSH and CDR2 LQKENI.

The rearrangement uses TRBV12-3 or TRBV12-4 and TRBJ1-2; D not certain. CDR3 size: 13 residues. V gave up 5 bases and J gave up 4 bases, with 11 bases separating them. The CDR3: CASSMDGIYGYTF. In nucleotides, the CDR3 is TGTGCCAGCAGTATGGACGGGATCTATGGCTACACCTTC.

This clonotype was recorded many times. The V gene is TRBV4-1, the J gene TRBJ1-6, with D unresolved. V shed 0 bases and J shed 6 bases, with 6 bases lying between them. The CDR3 consists of 14 residues. Germline values: CDR1 MGHRA, CDR2 YSYEKL. CDR3 sequence reads: CASSQDLRNSPLHF. DNA of the CDR3: TGCGCCAGCAGCCAAGATCTGCGTAATTCACCCCTCCACTTT.

This clonotype was observed many times. This rearrangement joins TRBV18 to TRBJ2-3, with 11 bases that match TRBD1. The CDR3 contains 19 residues. Germline CDR1 is KGHSH and CDR2 is LQKENI. J gave up 1 base and V 1 base, and 10 bases lay outside the gene matches. The CDR3 region is CASSPLARTGGAGTDTQYF. CDR3 coding DNA: TGTGCCAGCTCACCACTAGCCCGGACAGGGGGCGCTGGCACAGATACGCAGTATTTT.

In this sample, this clonotype turned up many times. For the CDR3, the DNA is TGCAGTGCTAGAGCAGTGGGAGTCGGTTCTACACGCGAGCAGTTCTTC. Its protein product is CSARAVGVGSTREQFF. The chain uses TRBV20-1 and TRBJ2-1; perhaps TRBD2 as D (5 bases). V was clipped by 1 base and J by 10 bases, with 23 bases between them. CDR1 DFQATT and CDR2 SNEGSKA come from the germline V gene (reference sequence). There are 16 residues in the CDR3.

This clonotype was seen many times. The genes are TRBV5-1 and TRBJ2-2; D perhaps matches TRBD2 (5 bases). The CDR3 contains 14 residues. Trimming stripped 2 bases from V and 7 bases from J, with 12 bases between. Germline CDR1 and CDR2: SGHRS and YFSETQ. In nucleotides, the CDR3 is TGCGCCAGCAGCTTCGAGGGAAGTGGCGGGGAGCTGTTTTTT. This gives the protein CASSFEGSGGELFF.

The chain employs TRBV20-1 and TRBJ2-3, with D perhaps being TRBD1 or TRBD2 (5 bases each). Germline-derived CDR1 and CDR2 are DFQATT and SNEGSKA (reference sequence). The V and J ends lost 6 bases and 3 bases respectively, with 16 bases between them. This CDR3 region has 14 residues. CDR3 residues: CSAPGRSATDTQYF. CDR3 DNA: TGCAGTGCCCCGGGGCGGTCAGCGACAGATACGCAGTATTTT.

V gene TRBV7-2 combines with J gene TRBJ2-6; 7 bases are shared with TRBD1. Germline CDR1 reads SGHTA; CDR2 reads FQGNSA. With V trimmed by 4 bases and J by 3 bases, 9 bases remained unmatched. The CDR3 consists of 17 residues. The CDR3 loop reads CASSYKGARVGANVLTF. The CDR3 coding sequence is TGTGCCAGCAGCTACAAGGGGGCCCGTGTTGGGGCCAACGTCCTGACTTTC.

In this sample, this clonotype turned up many times. The chain uses TRBV24-1 and TRBJ2-7; D remains ambiguous. Looked up from germline, CDR1 is KGHDR and CDR2 is SFDVKD. The CDR3 consists of 11 residues. The ends were cut back, 9 bases at V and 6 bases at J, with 11 bases in the middle. The CDR3 coding sequence is TGTGCCACCCCGATTTCAGTCGAGCAGTACGTC. Residues: CATPISVEQYV.

The sample holds a few counts of this clonotype. The CDR3, as DNA: TGTGCCAGCAGGGACGCGTCTGGAAACACCATATATTTT. It codes for CASRDASGNTIYF. The genes are TRBV11-2 and TRBJ1-3; D call uncertain. The CDR3 runs 13 residues. Per germline, CDR1 SGHAT and CDR2 FQNNGV. V was shortened by 6 bases and J by 1 base, with 7 bases between the two germline ends.

There are many counts of this clonotype. J is TRBJ2-3 and V is TRBV12-3 or TRBV12-4, with D perhaps given as TRBD1 or TRBD2 (5 bases each). V lost 4 bases and J 5 bases, leaving 16 bases between the germline ends. The CDR3 is 15 residues long. The CDR3 protein is CASSSRDGARDTQYF. In DNA form, the CDR3 reads TGTGCCAGCAGTTCCCGGGACGGGGCCCGAGATACGCAGTATTTT.

The gene calls are TRBV11-3 and TRBJ2-4, with D unclear. Germline V gene lookup returns CDR1 SGHNT and CDR2 YENEEA. V lost 0 bases, J lost 0 bases, and 9 bases lay in between. The CDR3 extends over 16 amino acids. CDR3 region: CASSLEATLAKNIQYF. For the CDR3, the DNA is TGTGCCAGCAGCTTAGAAGCGACGCTAGCCAAAAACATTCAGTACTTC.

At least ten counts were recorded for this clonotype. The genes are TRBV5-1 and TRBJ1-2, with D unclear. Germline assignment: CDR1 SGHRS and CDR2 YFSETQ. This CDR3 region has 14 residues. The V gene lost 0 bases and the J gene lost 7 bases, with 13 bases spanning the gap. CDR3 nucleotides: TGCGCCAGCAGCTTGGAGTCGGCCTCACCTGGCTACACCTTC. This translates into CASSLESASPGYTF.